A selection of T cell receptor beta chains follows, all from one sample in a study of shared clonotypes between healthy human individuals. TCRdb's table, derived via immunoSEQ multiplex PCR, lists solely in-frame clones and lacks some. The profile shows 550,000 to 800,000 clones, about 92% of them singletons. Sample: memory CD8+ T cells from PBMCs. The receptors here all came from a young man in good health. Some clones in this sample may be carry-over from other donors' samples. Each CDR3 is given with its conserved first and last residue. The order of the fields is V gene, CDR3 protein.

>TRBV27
CASSAGLAPYEQYF
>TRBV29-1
CSVEDRTFLETQYF
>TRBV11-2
CASSLGRGAFF
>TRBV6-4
CASSIEAGEASNEQFF
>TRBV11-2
CASSTRGHGYTF
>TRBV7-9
CASSLSLAGHNEQFF
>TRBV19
CASSPTDIMNTEAFF
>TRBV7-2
CASSLGPNPGSPYNEQFF
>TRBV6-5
CASSQFDGNTGELFF
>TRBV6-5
CASSFHRDRDGYTF
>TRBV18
CASSPPTGAVPYEQYF
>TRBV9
CASSGQGSYEQYF
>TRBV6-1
CASSEGARDTQYF
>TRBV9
CASSVPLTGDNYGYTF
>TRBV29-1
CSVPGQGAAYEQYF
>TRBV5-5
CASSWDRFSGEQYF
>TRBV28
CASSWASSEQYF
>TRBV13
CASSLGLGRANTEAFF
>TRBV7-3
CASSPRFQETQYF
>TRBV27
CASSWRDRGHAEAFF
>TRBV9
CASSVGQGAGPGYTF
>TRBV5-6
CASTEVGNVLTF
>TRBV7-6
CASSFTDRGLDTQYF
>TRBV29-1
CSAKGAPKPGRNTEAFF
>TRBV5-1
CARTQTGAHQPQHF